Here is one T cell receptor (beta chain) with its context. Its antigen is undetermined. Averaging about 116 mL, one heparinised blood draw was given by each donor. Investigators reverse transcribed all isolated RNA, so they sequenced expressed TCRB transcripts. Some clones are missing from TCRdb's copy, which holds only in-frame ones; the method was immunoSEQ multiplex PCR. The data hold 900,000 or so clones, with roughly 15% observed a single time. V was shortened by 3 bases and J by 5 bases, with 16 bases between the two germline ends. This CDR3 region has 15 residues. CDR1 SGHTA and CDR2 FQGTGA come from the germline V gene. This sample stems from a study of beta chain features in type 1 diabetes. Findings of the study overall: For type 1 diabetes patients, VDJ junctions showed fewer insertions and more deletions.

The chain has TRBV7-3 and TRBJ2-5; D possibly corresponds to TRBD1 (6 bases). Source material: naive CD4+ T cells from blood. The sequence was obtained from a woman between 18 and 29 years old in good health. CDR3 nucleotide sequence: TGTGCCAGCAGCTTTCTGGGACACCCACGCGAGACCCAGTACTTC. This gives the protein CASSFLGHPRETQYF. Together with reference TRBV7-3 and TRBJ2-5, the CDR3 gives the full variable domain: GAGVSQTPSNKVTEKGKYVELRCDPISGHTALYWYRQSLGQGPEFLIYFQGTGAADDSGLPNDRFFAVRPEGSVSTLKIQRTERGDSAVYLCASSFLGHPRETQYFGPGTRLLVL.